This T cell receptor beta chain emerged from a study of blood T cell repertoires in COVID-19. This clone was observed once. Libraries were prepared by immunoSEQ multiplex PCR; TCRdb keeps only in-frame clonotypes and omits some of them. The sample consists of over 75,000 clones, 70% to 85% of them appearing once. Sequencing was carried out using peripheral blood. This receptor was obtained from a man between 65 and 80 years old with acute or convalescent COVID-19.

In DNA form, the CDR3 reads TGTGCCAGCAGCTTAGTCGGTATCGATGCGTCCCAGTACTTC. The encoded protein is CASSLVGIDASQYF. The chain links TRBV7-8 to TRBJ2-5; D is unclear. Germline values: CDR1 SGHVS, CDR2 FQNEAQ. The V gene lost 1 base and the J gene lost 9 bases, with 15 bases spanning the gap. CDR3 length equals 14 residues.